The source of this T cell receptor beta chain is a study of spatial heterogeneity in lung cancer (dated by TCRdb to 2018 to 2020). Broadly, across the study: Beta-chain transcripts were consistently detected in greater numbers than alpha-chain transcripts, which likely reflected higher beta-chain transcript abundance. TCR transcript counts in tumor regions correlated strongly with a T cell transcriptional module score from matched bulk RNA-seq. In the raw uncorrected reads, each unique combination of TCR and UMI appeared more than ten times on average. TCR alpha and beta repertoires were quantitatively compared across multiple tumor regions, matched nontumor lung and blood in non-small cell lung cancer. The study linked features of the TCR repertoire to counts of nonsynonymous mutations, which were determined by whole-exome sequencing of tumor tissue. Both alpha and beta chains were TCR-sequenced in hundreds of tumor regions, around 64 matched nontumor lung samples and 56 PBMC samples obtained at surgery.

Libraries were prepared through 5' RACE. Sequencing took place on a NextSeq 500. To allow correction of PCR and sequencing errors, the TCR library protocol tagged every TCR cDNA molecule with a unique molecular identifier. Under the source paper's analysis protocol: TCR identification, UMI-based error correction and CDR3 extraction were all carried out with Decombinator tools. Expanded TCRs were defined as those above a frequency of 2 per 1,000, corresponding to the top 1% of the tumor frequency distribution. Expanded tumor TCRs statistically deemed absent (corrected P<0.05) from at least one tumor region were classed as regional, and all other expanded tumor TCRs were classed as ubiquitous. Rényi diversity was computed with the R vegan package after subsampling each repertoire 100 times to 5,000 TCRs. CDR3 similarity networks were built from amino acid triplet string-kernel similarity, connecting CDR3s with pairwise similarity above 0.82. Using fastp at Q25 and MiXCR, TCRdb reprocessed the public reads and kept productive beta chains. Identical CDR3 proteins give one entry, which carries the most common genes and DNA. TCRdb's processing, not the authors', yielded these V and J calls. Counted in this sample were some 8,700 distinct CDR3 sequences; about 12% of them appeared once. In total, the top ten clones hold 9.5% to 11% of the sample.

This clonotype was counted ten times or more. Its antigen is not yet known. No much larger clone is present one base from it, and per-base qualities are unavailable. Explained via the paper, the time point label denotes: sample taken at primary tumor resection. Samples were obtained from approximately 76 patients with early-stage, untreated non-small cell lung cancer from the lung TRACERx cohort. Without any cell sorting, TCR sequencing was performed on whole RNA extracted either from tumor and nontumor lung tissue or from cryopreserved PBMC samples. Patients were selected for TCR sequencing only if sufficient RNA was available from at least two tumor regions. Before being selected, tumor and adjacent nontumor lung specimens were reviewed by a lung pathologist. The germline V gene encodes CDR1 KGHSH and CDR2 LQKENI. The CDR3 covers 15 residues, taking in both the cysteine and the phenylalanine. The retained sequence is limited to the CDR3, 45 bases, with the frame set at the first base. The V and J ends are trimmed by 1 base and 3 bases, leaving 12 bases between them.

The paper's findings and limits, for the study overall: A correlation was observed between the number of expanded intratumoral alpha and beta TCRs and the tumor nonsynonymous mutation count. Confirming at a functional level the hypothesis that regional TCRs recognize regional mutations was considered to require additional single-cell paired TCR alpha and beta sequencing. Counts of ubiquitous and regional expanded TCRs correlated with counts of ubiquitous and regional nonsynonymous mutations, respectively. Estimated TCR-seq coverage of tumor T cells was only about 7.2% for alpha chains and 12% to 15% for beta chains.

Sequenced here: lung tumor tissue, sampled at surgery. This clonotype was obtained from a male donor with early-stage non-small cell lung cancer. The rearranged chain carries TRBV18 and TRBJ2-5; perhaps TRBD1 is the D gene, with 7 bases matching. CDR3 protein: CASSPQQGEEETQYF. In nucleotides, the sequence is TGTGCCAGCTCACCACAGCAGGGGGAGGAAGAGACCCAGTACTTC.